The 21 T cell receptor beta chains reported below all come from one sample, sequenced in a study of graft-versus-host responses after intestinal transplantation. The protocol was immunoSEQ multiplex PCR, while the TCRdb copy is restricted to in-frame clones and leaves out a portion. Among about 90,000 clones listed, about 94% were seen once. These TCRs are of unknown antigen specificity. The sample here was unstimulated CD4+ T cells sorted from spleen or lymph node cells, taken before transplant. These receptors originate from a human donor who was the organ donor for an intestinal transplant.

The chain is built from TRBV7-2 and TRBJ1-6; 8 bases line up with TRBD1. J lost 7 bases, V lost 6 bases, and 8 bases had no gene match. Germline V gives CDR1 SGHTA, CDR2 FQGNSA. This CDR3 comprises 15 residues. Here the CDR3 reads CASSSQGDRNSPLHF. CDR3 DNA: TGTGCCAGCAGTTCACAGGGGGATAGAAATTCACCCCTCCACTTT.

This chain links TRBV7-9 with TRBJ1-3; D not certain. The CDR3 covers 16 residues. Germline V gene data show CDR1 as SEHNR and CDR2 as FQNEAQ (reference sequence). V lost 2 bases to trimming and J lost 4 bases, with 15 bases between them. CDR3 sequence (DNA): TGTGCCAGCAGCTTAAGTATAAGGACGGAGGGAAACACCATATATTTT. This gives the protein CASSLSIRTEGNTIYF.

The rearrangement uses TRBV7-2 and TRBJ1-2; D gene ambiguous. V was clipped by 2 bases and J by 3 bases, with 4 bases between them. CDR3 length: 12 residues. Germline lookup yields CDR1 SGHTA and CDR2 FQGNSA. The CDR3 nucleotides are TGTGCCAGCAGCTTACAGTACTATGGCTACACCTTC. This sequence encodes CASSLQYYGYTF.

This clone has only one observation. This chain links TRBV11-2 with TRBJ2-5; D gene ambiguous. CDR1 is SGHAT and CDR2 is FQNNGV in the germline V gene. V was pared by 0 bases and J by 4 bases, with 3 bases between. The CDR3 is 12 residues long. For the CDR3, the DNA is TGTGCCAGCAGCTTAGATTCAGAGACCCAGTACTTC. Translation: CASSLDSETQYF.

This chain joins TRBV7-9 and TRBJ2-3; D is undetermined. V was clipped by 5 bases and J by 0 bases, with 3 bases between them. There are 12 residues in the CDR3. CDR1 is SEHNR and CDR2 is FQNEAQ in the germline V gene (reference sequence). CDR3 coding DNA: TGTGCCAGCAGCCCTAGCACAGATACGCAGTATTTT. It encodes CASSPSTDTQYF. The complete variable domain, with remaining parts taken from reference TRBV7-9 and TRBJ2-3, reads DTGVSQNPRHKITKRGQNVTFRCDPISEHNRLYWYRQTLGQGPEFLTYFQNEAQLEKSRLLSDRFSAERPKGSFSTLEIQRTEQGDSAMYLCASSPSTDTQYFGPGTRLTVL.

This clone appeared a single time. The CDR3 DNA is TGTGCCAGCAGTGAAGCCATCTACGAGCAGTACTTC. Residues: CASSEAIYEQYF. The chain recombines TRBV6-1 with TRBJ2-5; no clear D gene. The J call is in doubt because the DNA end fits TRBJ2-7 better. Germline V gene data show CDR1 as MNHNS and CDR2 as SASEGT. The CDR3 is made up of 12 amino acids.

The chain combines TRBV5-6 with TRBJ1-2; D might be TRBD1 (6 bases). Trimming removed 3 bases at V and 7 bases at J, with 25 bases between. From germline, CDR1 is SGHDT and CDR2 YYEEEE. The CDR3 covers 17 residues. CDR3: CASSSDQGRQNRAGYTF. For the CDR3, the DNA is TGTGCCAGCAGCTCCGACCAAGGACGACAAAACAGGGCTGGCTACACCTTC.

V and J are TRBV19 and TRBJ1-1; D gene unclear. The CDR3 runs 11 residues. Trimming took off 3 bases at V and 4 bases at J, with 3 bases between the two ends. In germline, CDR1 is LNHDA, CDR2 SQIVND (reference sequence). CDR3 sequence: CASSIFTEAFF. DNA for the CDR3: TGTGCCAGTAGTATTTTCACTGAAGCTTTCTTT.

The V and J genes are TRBV18 and TRBJ2-7; D perhaps matches TRBD1 (6 bases). V was cut by 5 bases and J by 0 bases, with 14 bases left in between. CDR1 is KGHSH, CDR2 LQKENI, per germline. The CDR3 consists of 15 residues. The CDR3 sequence: CASSRDRTLSYEQYF. The CDR3 nucleotides read TGTGCCAGCTCAAGAGACAGGACCCTCTCCTACGAGCAGTACTTC.

This clone appeared once. This chain joins TRBV11-3 and TRBJ2-1; D remains ambiguous. Germline values: CDR1 SGHNT, CDR2 YENEEA. V lost 1 base and J lost 9, with 16 bases in between. CDR3 size: 15 residues. CDR3 in DNA: TGTGCCAGCAGCTTAGCTGGCGGCTCTAAAACTGAGCAGTTCTTC. Its translation: CASSLAGGSKTEQFF.

This sequence joins TRBV11-2 and TRBJ2-1, with D unclear. The CDR3 is made up of 16 amino acids. Germline-derived CDR1 and CDR2 are SGHAT and FQNNGV. The V gene lost 2 bases and the J gene lost 8 bases, with 19 bases spanning the gap. CDR3 in DNA: TGTGCCAGCAGCTTACTGGCTCCAACGGTATCCCATGAGCAGTTCTTC. It is translated as CASSLLAPTVSHEQFF.

The rearrangement joins TRBV18 to TRBJ2-3; the D gene is possibly TRBD1 (6 bases). The CDR3 totals 15 residues. Germline CDR1 KGHSH, CDR2 LQKENI. V was shortened by 2 bases and J by 1 base, with 10 bases between the two germline ends. CDR3 sequence (DNA): TGTGCCAGCTCACCAGGGGGCGTGGGCACAGATACGCAGTATTTT. Amino acid sequence: CASSPGGVGTDTQYF.

The chain joins TRBV6-5 to TRBJ2-5; tentatively, D is TRBD1 (6 bases). Germline CDR1 reads MNHEY; CDR2 reads SVGAGI. The CDR3 length is 12 residues. The V gene lost 7 bases and the J gene lost 2 bases, with 8 bases spanning the gap. The CDR3 is CASKGTQETQYF. The CDR3 coding sequence is TGTGCCAGCAAAGGGACACAAGAGACCCAGTACTTC.

The rearrangement uses TRBV10-3 and TRBJ2-4; D tentatively reads TRBD1 or TRBD2 (5 bases each). The V end lost 5 bases, the J end lost 6 bases, and 17 bases lay between the germline ends. CDR1 is ENHRY, CDR2 SYGVKD, per germline. CDR3 length: 15 amino acids. CDR3 protein: CAISTQRGGGNIQYF. DNA of the CDR3: TGTGCCATCAGTACGCAACGGGGCGGAGGAAACATTCAGTACTTC.

This sequence joins TRBV27 and TRBJ1-5; a weak D match, TRBD1 (5 bases). CDR3 length: 13 residues. Germline V gives CDR1 MNHEY, CDR2 SMNVEV (reference sequence). Between the trimmed V and J ends, which lost 7 bases and 7 bases, there was a span of 14 bases. CDR3 in amino acids: CASKPDWGQPQHF. In nucleotides, the CDR3 is TGTGCCAGCAAGCCGGACTGGGGCCAGCCCCAGCATTTT.

Remarks on this clone: One end of the junction does not line up with germline, which may come from a read error. This sequence joins TRBV28 and TRBJ1-5; D may be TRBD1 (6 bases). The CDR3 contains 16 residues. Germline lookup yields CDR1 MDHEN and CDR2 SYDVKM. CDR3 DNA sequence: TGTGCCAGCTGTTTGCGAGGAGGGGGAAGCAATCAGCCCCAGCATTTT. It is translated as CASCLRGGGSNQPQHF. The entire variable domain, with the rest obtained from reference TRBV28 and TRBJ1-5, is as follows: DVKVTQSSRYLVKRTGEKVFLECVQDMDHENMFWYRQDPGLGLRLIYFSYDVKMKEKGDIPEGYSVSREKKERFSLILESASTNQTSMYLCASCLRGGGSNQPQHFGDGTRLSIL.

CDR3 protein: CASSSTPGGSGELFF. The CDR3 DNA is TGTGCCAGCAGTTCCACCCCCGGGGGCTCCGGGGAGCTGTTTTTT. The chain recombines TRBV27 with TRBJ2-2; D possibly matches TRBD1 or TRBD2 (6 bases each). The CDR3 has 15 residues. The V gene's germline CDR1 is MNHEY and CDR2 SMNVEV (reference sequence). The ends were cut back, 4 bases at V and 6 bases at J, with 15 bases in the middle.

This chain connects TRBV7-2 to TRBJ2-3; either TRBD1 or TRBD2 may supply D (5 bases each). The V and J ends lost 4 bases and 6 bases respectively, with 23 bases between them. Per the germline V gene, CDR1 is SGHTA and CDR2 is FQGNSA. The CDR3 spans 17 residues. CDR3 nucleotide sequence: TGTGCCAGCAGCTCCCGAGGGGTAGCGAGGTTTTTGGATACGCAGTATTTT. This encodes CASSSRGVARFLDTQYF.

The chain employs TRBV7-9 and TRBJ1-1, with D perhaps TRBD1 (5 bases). The V end was cut by 4 bases, the J end by 6 bases, with 18 bases between. Germline CDR1 is SEHNR and CDR2 is FQNEAQ (reference sequence). CDR3 length equals 15 residues. CDR3 region: CASSSTPAGGSEAFF. The DNA for the CDR3 is TGTGCCAGCAGCTCGACCCCCGCCGGGGGATCTGAAGCTTTCTTT.

This rearrangement joins TRBV30 to TRBJ1-4; D remains ambiguous. Between the trimmed V and J ends, which lost 4 bases and 7 bases, there was a span of 13 bases. CDR3 size: 13 residues. Looked up from germline, CDR1 is GTSNPN and CDR2 is SVGIG (reference sequence). The CDR3 here is CAWNQLGREKLFF. As DNA, the CDR3 is TGTGCCTGGAACCAGCTCGGTCGTGAAAAACTGTTTTTT.

The chain recombines TRBV6-6 with TRBJ1-4; maybe TRBD1 (6 bases). V was trimmed by 6 bases and J by 2 bases, leaving 10 bases between them. Germline V gene data show CDR1 as MNHNY and CDR2 as SVGAGI (reference sequence). The CDR3 totals 14 residues. CDR3 residues: CASRSGVTNEKLFF. In DNA, the CDR3 is TGTGCCAGCAGGTCAGGGGTGACTAATGAAAAACTGTTTTTT.